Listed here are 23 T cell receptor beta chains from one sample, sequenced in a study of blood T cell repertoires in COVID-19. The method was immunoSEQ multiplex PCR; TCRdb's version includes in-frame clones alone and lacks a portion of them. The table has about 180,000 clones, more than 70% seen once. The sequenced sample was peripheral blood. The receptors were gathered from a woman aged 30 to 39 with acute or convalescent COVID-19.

The CDR3 DNA sequence: TGTGCCAGCAGCTTATATGTTAAGAGTGAGCAGTTCTTC. As protein: CASSLYVKSEQFF. The chain is built from TRBV7-6 and TRBJ2-1; D is unclear. The germline gives CDR1 SGHVS, CDR2 FNYEAQ. V was clipped by 2 bases and J by 9 bases, with 11 bases between them. The CDR3 consists of 13 residues.

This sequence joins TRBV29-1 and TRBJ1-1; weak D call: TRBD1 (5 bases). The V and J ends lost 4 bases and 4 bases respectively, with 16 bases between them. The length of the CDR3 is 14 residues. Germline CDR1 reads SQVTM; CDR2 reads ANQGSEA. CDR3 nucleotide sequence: TGCAGCGTTGTCGTTAACAGGTTGGCCACTGAAGCTTTCTTT. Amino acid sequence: CSVVVNRLATEAFF.

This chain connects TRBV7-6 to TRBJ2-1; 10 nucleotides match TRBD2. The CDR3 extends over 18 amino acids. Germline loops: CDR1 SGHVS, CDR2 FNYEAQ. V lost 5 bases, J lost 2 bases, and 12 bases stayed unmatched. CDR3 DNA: TGTGCCAGCAGCCCAAATAAGCCGGGACTAGCGCCCTACAATGAGCAGTTCTTC. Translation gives CASSPNKPGLAPYNEQFF.

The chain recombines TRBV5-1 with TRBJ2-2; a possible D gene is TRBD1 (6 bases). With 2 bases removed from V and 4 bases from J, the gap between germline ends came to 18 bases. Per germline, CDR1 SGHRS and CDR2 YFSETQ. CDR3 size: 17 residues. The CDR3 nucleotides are TGCGCCAGCAGCTTCGGGATTTCAGGGGAGAGCACCGGGGAGCTGTTTTTT. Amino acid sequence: CASSFGISGESTGELFF. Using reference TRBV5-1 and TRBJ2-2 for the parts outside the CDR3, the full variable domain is KAGVTQTPRYLIKTRGQQVTLSCSPISGHRSVSWYQQTPGQGLQFLFEYFSETQRNKGNFPGRFSGRQFSNSRSEMNVSTLELGDSALYLCASSFGISGESTGELFFGEGSRLTVL.

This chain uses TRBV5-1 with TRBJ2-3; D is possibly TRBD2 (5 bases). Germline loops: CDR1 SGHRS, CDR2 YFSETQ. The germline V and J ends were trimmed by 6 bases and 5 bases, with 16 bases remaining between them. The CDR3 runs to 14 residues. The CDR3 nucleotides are TGCGCCAGCAAGGTGGGAGATCGTGGAGATACGCAGTATTTT. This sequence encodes CASKVGDRGDTQYF. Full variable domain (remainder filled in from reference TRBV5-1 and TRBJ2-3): KAGVTQTPRYLIKTRGQQVTLSCSPISGHRSVSWYQQTPGQGLQFLFEYFSETQRNKGNFPGRFSGRQFSNSRSEMNVSTLELGDSALYLCASKVGDRGDTQYFGPGTRLTVL.

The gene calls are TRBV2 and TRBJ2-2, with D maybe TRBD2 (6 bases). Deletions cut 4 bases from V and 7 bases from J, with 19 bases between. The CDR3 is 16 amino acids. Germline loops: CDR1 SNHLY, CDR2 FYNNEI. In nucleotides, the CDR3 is TGTGCCAGCAGTGTTTCTAGCGTTCCTGGCGACGGGGAGCTGTTTTTT. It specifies CASSVSSVPGDGELFF.

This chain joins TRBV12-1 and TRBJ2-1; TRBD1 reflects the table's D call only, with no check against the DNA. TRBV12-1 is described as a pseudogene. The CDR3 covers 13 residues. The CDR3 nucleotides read TGTGCCAGCAGCTTAAGGGGTAGCAATGAGCAGTTCTTC. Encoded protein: CASSLRGSNEQFF.

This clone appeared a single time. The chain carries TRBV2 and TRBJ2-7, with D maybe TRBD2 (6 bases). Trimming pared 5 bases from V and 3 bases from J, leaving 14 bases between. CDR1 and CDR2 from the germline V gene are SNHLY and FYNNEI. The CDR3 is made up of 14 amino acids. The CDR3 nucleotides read TGTGCCAGCAGTTGGGGGGACGGACGCTACGAGCAGTACTTC. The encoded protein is CASSWGDGRYEQYF.

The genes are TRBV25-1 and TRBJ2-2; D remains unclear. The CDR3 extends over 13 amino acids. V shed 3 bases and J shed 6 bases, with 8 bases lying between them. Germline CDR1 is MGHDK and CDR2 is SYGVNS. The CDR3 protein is CASSDGVAGELFF. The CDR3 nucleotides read TGTGCCAGCAGTGATGGAGTTGCCGGGGAGCTGTTTTTT. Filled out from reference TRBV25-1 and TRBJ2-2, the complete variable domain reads EADIYQTPRYLVIGTGKKITLECSQTMGHDKMYWYQQDPGMELHLIHYSYGVNSTEKGDLSSESTVSRIRTEHFPLTLESARPSHTSQYLCASSDGVAGELFFGEGSRLTVL.

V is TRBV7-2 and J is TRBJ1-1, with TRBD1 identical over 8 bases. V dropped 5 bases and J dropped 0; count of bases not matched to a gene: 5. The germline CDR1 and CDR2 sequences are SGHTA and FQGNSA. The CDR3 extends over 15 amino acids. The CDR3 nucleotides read TGTGCCAGCAGCCCCGGACAGGGTATGAACACTGAAGCTTTCTTT. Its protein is CASSPGQGMNTEAFF.

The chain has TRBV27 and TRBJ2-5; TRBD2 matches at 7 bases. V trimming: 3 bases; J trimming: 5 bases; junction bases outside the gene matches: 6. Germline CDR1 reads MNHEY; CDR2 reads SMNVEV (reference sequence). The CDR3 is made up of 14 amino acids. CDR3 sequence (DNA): TGTGCCAGCAGTTTGGCCGGCGGGAGCGAGACCCAGTACTTC. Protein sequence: CASSLAGGSETQYF.

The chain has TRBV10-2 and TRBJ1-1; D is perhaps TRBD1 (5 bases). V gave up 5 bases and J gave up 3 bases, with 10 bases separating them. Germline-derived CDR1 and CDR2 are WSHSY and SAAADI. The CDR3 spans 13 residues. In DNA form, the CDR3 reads TGCGCCAGCAGTACGCTAGGGGACACTGAAGCTTTCTTT. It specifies CASSTLGDTEAFF.

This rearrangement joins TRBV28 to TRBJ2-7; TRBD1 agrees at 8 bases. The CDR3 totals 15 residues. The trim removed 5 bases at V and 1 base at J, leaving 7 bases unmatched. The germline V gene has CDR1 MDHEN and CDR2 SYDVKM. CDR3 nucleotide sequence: TGTGCCAGCAGTCCAATGACAGGGGTTTCCTACGAGCAGTACTTC. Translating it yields CASSPMTGVSYEQYF. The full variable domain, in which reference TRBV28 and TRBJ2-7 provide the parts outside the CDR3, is DVKVTQSSRYLVKRTGEKVFLECVQDMDHENMFWYRQDPGLGLRLIYFSYDVKMKEKGDIPEGYSVSREKKERFSLILESASTNQTSMYLCASSPMTGVSYEQYFGPGTRLTVT.

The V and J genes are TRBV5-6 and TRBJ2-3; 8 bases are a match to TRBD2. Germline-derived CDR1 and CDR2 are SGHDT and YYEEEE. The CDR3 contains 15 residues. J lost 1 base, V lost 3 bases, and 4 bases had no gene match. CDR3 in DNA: TGTGCCAGCAGCTCTTGGCGGGAGGGCACAGATACGCAGTATTTT. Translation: CASSSWREGTDTQYF. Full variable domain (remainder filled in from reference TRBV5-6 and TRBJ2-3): DAGVTQSPTHLIKTRGQQVTLRCSPKSGHDTVSWYQQALGQGPQFIFQYYEEEERQRGNFPDRFSGHQFPNYSSELNVNALLLGDSALYLCASSSWREGTDTQYFGPGTRLTVL.

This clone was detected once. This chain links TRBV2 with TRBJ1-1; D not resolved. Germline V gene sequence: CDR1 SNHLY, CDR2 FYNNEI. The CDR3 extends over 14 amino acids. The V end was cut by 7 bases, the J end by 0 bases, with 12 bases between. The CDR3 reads CASTIRTMNTEAFF. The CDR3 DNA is TGTGCCAGCACGATACGGACTATGAACACTGAAGCTTTCTTT. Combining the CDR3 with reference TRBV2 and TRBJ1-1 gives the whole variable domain EPEVTQTPSHQVTQMGQEVILRCVPISNHLYFYWYRQILGQKVEFLVSFYNNEISEKSEIFDDQFSVERPDGSNFTLKIRSTKLEDSAMYFCASTIRTMNTEAFFGQGTRLTVV.

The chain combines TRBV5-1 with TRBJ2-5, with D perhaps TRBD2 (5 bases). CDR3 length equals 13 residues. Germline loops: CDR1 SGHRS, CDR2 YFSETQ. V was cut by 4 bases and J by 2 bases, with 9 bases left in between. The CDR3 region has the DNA TGCGCCAGCAGCCCGGGGTCTCAAGAGACCCAGTACTTC. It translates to CASSPGSQETQYF. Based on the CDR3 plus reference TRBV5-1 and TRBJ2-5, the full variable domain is KAGVTQTPRYLIKTRGQQVTLSCSPISGHRSVSWYQQTPGQGLQFLFEYFSETQRNKGNFPGRFSGRQFSNSRSEMNVSTLELGDSALYLCASSPGSQETQYFGPGTRLLVL.

The CDR3 loop reads CASSRTLYYEQYF. CDR3 nucleotide sequence: TGTGCCAGCAGCCGGACACTCTACTACGAGCAGTACTTC. The V and J genes are TRBV3-1 (or the pseudogene TRBV3-2) and TRBJ2-7; a possible D gene is TRBD1 (5 bases). Germline V CDR1 and CDR2: LGHDT, YNNKEL (reference sequence). The CDR3 has 13 residues. V lost 4 bases and J 3 bases, leaving 10 bases between the germline ends.

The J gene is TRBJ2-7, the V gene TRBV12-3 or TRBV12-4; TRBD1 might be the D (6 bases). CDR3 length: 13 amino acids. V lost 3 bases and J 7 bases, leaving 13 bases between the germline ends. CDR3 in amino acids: CASSFAARGEQYF. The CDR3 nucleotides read TGTGCCAGCAGTTTTGCCGCCAGGGGAGAGCAGTACTTC.

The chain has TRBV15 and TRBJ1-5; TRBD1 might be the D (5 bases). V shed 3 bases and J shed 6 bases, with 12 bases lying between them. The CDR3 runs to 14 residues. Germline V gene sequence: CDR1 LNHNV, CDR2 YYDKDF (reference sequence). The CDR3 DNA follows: TGTGCCACCAGCAGTGGAGGGGCTCTTCAGCCCCAGCATTTT. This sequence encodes CATSSGGALQPQHF.

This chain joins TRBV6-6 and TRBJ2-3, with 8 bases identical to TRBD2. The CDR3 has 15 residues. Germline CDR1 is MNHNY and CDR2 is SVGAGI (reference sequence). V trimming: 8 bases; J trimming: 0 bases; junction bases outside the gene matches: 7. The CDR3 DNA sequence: TGTGCCAGCGAGTCGTCGGGAGGGAGCACAGATACGCAGTATTTT. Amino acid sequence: CASESSGGSTDTQYF.

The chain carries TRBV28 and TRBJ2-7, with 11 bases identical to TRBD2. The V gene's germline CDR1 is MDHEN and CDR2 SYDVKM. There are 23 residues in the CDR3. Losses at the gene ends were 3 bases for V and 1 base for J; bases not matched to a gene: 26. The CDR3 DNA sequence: TGTGCCAGCAGTTTCTACCTATCCAGCCGGACAGGGCCGGGACTAGCGGTTTCCTACGAGCAGTACTTC. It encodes CASSFYLSSRTGPGLAVSYEQYF.

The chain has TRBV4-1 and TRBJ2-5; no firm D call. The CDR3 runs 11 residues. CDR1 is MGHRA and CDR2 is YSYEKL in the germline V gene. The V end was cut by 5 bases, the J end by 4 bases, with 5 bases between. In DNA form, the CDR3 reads TGCGCCAGCAGCTTTCGAGAGACCCAGTACTTC. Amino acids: CASSFRETQYF.

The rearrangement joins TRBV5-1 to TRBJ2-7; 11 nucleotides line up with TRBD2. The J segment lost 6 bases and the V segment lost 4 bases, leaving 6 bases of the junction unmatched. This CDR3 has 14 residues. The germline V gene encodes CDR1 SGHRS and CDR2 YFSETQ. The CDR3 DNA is TGCGCCAGCAGCCCGACTAGCGGGGCCCTCGAGCAGTACTTC. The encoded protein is CASSPTSGALEQYF.